A single sample gave rise to the 28 T cell receptor beta chains below, sequenced in a study of beta chain features in type 1 diabetes. Every bit of the isolated RNA underwent reverse transcription, so sequencing read expressed TCRB transcripts. Libraries were prepared by immunoSEQ multiplex PCR; TCRdb keeps only in-frame clonotypes and omits some of them. Found here are approximately 250,000 clones, 13% to 15% of them singletons; the top ten hold roughly 0.024%. The specimen was naive CD4+ T cells from blood. The receptors here all came from a woman aged 40 to 50 in good health.

This clone was seen a handful of times. The chain couples TRBV7-2 to TRBJ2-2; TRBD2 aligns across 8 bases. V dropped 4 bases and J dropped 0; count of bases not matched to a gene: 1. CDR3 length: 15 residues. Germline V lookup: CDR1 SGHTA, CDR2 FQGNSA. CDR3 in DNA: TGTGCCAGCAGCTATAGCGGGGCGAACACCGGGGAGCTGTTTTTT. Translated, it gives CASSYSGANTGELFF.

This clone was seen more than once but under ten times. The genes are TRBV29-1 and TRBJ1-1; the D is unclear. There are 11 residues in the CDR3. V shed 0 bases and J shed 11 bases, with 10 bases lying between them. Germline values: CDR1 SQVTM, CDR2 ANQGSEA. CDR3 sequence: CSVEEGAKAFF. The CDR3 DNA reads as TGCAGCGTTGAAGAGGGCGCCAAGGCTTTCTTT.

V gene TRBV29-1 combines with J gene TRBJ2-5; D is unclear. Per germline, CDR1 SQVTM and CDR2 ANQGSEA. CDR3 length equals 12 residues. The CDR3 loop reads CSWAPLQETQYF. The CDR3 coding sequence is TGCAGTTGGGCCCCCCTCCAAGAGACCCAGTACTTC.

This sequence joins TRBV5-1 and TRBJ1-2; 7 bases align to TRBD1. CDR3 length: 16 amino acids. Per germline, CDR1 SGHRS and CDR2 YFSETQ. V shed 1 base and J 4 bases; nucleotides not matched to a gene: 10. DNA for the CDR3: TGCGCCAGCAGCTTGTCCCCAGGGGGTGCTGGCTATGGCTACACCTTC. Its protein product is CASSLSPGGAGYGYTF.

This chain uses TRBV6-5 with TRBJ1-2, with D possibly TRBD1 on 5 matching bases. V was trimmed by 0 bases and J by 2 bases, leaving 10 bases between them. The CDR3 has 15 residues. CDR1 and CDR2 from the germline V gene are MNHEY and SVGAGI. The CDR3 sequence: CASSYSLTANYGYTF. CDR3 bases: TGTGCCAGCAGTTACTCGTTGACAGCCAACTATGGCTACACCTTC.

This clone has only a few counts. This chain uses TRBV19 with TRBJ2-3, with 11 bases fitting TRBD2. Germline lookup yields CDR1 LNHDA and CDR2 SQIVND (reference sequence). The CDR3 has 17 amino acids. Germline trimming cut 5 bases from V and 5 bases from J; bases unmatched to any gene: 12. The CDR3 region is CASSGASGGPPLDTQYF. The DNA for the CDR3 is TGTGCCAGTAGTGGGGCTAGCGGGGGGCCGCCTTTAGATACGCAGTATTTT.

This clone has only a few counts. This chain joins TRBV4-2 and TRBJ2-7; D is ambiguous. CDR1 is LGHNA and CDR2 is YNFKEQ in the germline V gene. Between the trimmed V and J ends, which lost 2 bases and 5 bases, there was a span of 10 bases. This CDR3 has 13 residues. The DNA for the CDR3 is TGTGCCAGCAGCCAACAACAGTACCACGAGCAGTACTTC. Residues: CASSQQQYHEQYF.

This clone was observed a few times. The chain joins TRBV7-2 to TRBJ2-5, with TRBD2 as a possible D gene (6 bases). CDR3 length equals 16 residues. Germline-derived CDR1 and CDR2 are SGHTA and FQGNSA. Deletions cut 3 bases from V and 1 base from J, with 15 bases between. The CDR3 DNA follows: TGTGCCAGCAGCTTGGCCGGGCGGGGAAGCCAAGAGACCCAGTACTTC. As protein: CASSLAGRGSQETQYF.

This clone was seen a handful of times. The J gene is TRBJ1-6, the V gene TRBV28; 9 nucleotides line up with TRBD1. V lost 9 bases and J lost 12; bases outside the gene matches: 6. Germline lookup yields CDR1 MDHEN and CDR2 SYDVKM. This CDR3 has 12 residues. The CDR3 DNA follows: TGTGCCAGTAAGGGACAGGGCGGACCCCTCCACTTT. Protein: CASKGQGGPLHF.

The chain couples TRBV6-1 to TRBJ2-1; D remains ambiguous. Germline V CDR1 and CDR2: MNHNS, SASEGT. CDR3 length: 14 residues. V was shortened by 0 bases and J by 5 bases, with 8 bases between the two germline ends. The CDR3 DNA reads as TGTGCCAGCAGTGAAGCACAACCTGACAATGAGCAGTTCTTC. Residues: CASSEAQPDNEQFF.

The gene calls are TRBV5-4 and TRBJ1-2; no clear D. This CDR3 spans 16 amino acids. Trimming cost V 0 bases and J 2 bases, with 14 bases left between them. Germline V gene lookup returns CDR1 SGHNT and CDR2 YYREEE (reference sequence). This chain's CDR3 is CASSLVPSVSNYGYTF. The CDR3 DNA reads TGTGCCAGCAGCTTGGTTCCCAGCGTATCCAACTATGGCTACACCTTC.

This clone showed up just a few times. V and J are TRBV5-4 and TRBJ2-2, with TRBD1 identical over 8 bases. Germline CDR1 SGHNT, CDR2 YYREEE (reference sequence). CDR3 size: 16 residues. J was trimmed by 6 bases and V by 0 bases; bases with no gene match: 7. CDR3 sequence (DNA): TGTGCCAGCAGCTTGGCCGGGCAGGGGGCGGCCGGGGAGCTGTTTTTT. Translated, it gives CASSLAGQGAAGELFF.

This clone came up a few times. The V gene is TRBV19, the J gene TRBJ1-4; D remains ambiguous. V was cut by 5 bases and J by 7 bases, with 11 bases left in between. Germline V lookup: CDR1 LNHDA, CDR2 SQIVND (reference sequence). This CDR3 region has 13 residues. As DNA, the CDR3 is TGTGCCAGTAGTGGGCAAAGAAGTGAAAAACTGTTTTTT. Its protein is CASSGQRSEKLFF.

V usage is TRBV7-9 and J usage is TRBJ1-4; D may be TRBD1 (5 bases). Per the germline V gene, CDR1 is SEHNR and CDR2 is FQNEAQ (reference sequence). CDR3 length: 15 residues. V was clipped by 3 bases and J by 5 bases, with 13 bases between them. DNA for the CDR3: TGTGCCAGCAGCTTTGGTCCCAGGGCAAATGAAAAACTGTTTTTT. Its translation is CASSFGPRANEKLFF.

The gene calls are TRBV18 and TRBJ1-5; TRBD1 might be the D (6 bases). The germline V gene encodes CDR1 KGHSH and CDR2 LQKENI. The germline V and J ends were trimmed by 6 bases and 0 bases, with 18 bases remaining between them. This CDR3 is 17 amino acids long. CDR3 DNA: TGTGCCAGCTCCCCAAAGGAGTACAGGGATAGCAATCAGCCCCAGCATTTT. Translating gives CASSPKEYRDSNQPQHF.

In the case of this clone: Distinct nucleotide sequences in the sample also encode this CDR3. V usage is TRBV20-1 and J usage is TRBJ2-3, with TRBD2 matching 8 bases. The CDR3 loop spans 11 amino acids. Looked up from germline, CDR1 is DFQATT and CDR2 is SNEGSKA (reference sequence). CDR3 coding DNA: TGCAGCGGGGGGGGTACAGATACGCAGTATTTT. It codes for CSGGGTDTQYF.

The chain links TRBV6-6 to TRBJ2-5; possible D gene TRBD2, 5 bases. There are 15 residues in the CDR3. CDR1 and CDR2 from the germline V gene are MNHNY and SVGAGI (reference sequence). Trimming left V 3 bases short and J 4 bases short, with 15 bases between. Here the CDR3 reads CASSYRGIPPETQYF. The CDR3, as DNA: TGTGCCAGCAGTTATCGAGGGATCCCCCCAGAGACCCAGTACTTC.

The chain combines TRBV5-4 with TRBJ2-1, with D unclear. The germline V gene has CDR1 SGHNT and CDR2 YYREEE (reference sequence). The germline V and J ends were trimmed by 4 bases and 4 bases, with 9 bases remaining between them. This CDR3 is 13 amino acids long. The CDR3 coding sequence is TGTGCCAGCAGCGACACATCGTACAATGAGCAGTTCTTC. Translation: CASSDTSYNEQFF.

CDR3 residues: CASSLKPGQGYEQYF. The CDR3 coding sequence is TGTGCCAGCAGCTTGAAACCGGGACAGGGCTACGAGCAGTACTTC. This chain links TRBV5-4 with TRBJ2-7, with 9 bases lining up with TRBD1. The CDR3 consists of 15 residues. The V gene's germline CDR1 is SGHNT and CDR2 YYREEE (reference sequence). Unmatched junction bases numbered 5, after V lost 1 base and J lost 3 bases.

This rearrangement joins TRBV7-9 to TRBJ1-1; D not resolved. This CDR3 has 14 amino acids. Germline V gene sequence: CDR1 SEHNR, CDR2 FQNEAQ (reference sequence). V lost 1 base, J lost 1 base, and 7 bases lay in between. CDR3 bases: TGTGCCAGCAGCTTAGGGGCGAAGAACACTGAAGCTTTCTTT. Amino acids: CASSLGAKNTEAFF.

The rearrangement uses TRBV2 and TRBJ2-7, with TRBD1 matching over 9 bases. Germline CDR1 and CDR2: SNHLY and FYNNEI. The CDR3 has 14 amino acids. Here the CDR3 reads CATIIRDRAYEQYF. CDR3 nucleotide sequence: TGTGCTACAATAATCCGGGACAGGGCCTACGAGCAGTACTTC.

V and J are TRBV2 and TRBJ2-5, with TRBD1 identical over 9 bases. This CDR3 contains 14 residues. With 4 bases clipped from V and 5 bases from J, the junction kept 5 bases outside the gene matches. Per germline, CDR1 SNHLY and CDR2 FYNNEI. The CDR3 is CASSATGGDETQYF. The CDR3 nucleotides are TGTGCCAGCAGTGCGACAGGGGGAGACGAGACCCAGTACTTC. Full variable domain (outside the CDR3, taken from reference TRBV2 and TRBJ2-5): EPEVTQTPSHQVTQMGQEVILRCVPISNHLYFYWYRQILGQKVEFLVSFYNNEISEKSEIFDDQFSVERPDGSNFTLKIRSTKLEDSAMYFCASSATGGDETQYFGPGTRLLVL.

The genes are TRBV2 and TRBJ2-5, with 8 nucleotides matching TRBD2. Germline CDR1 is SNHLY and CDR2 is FYNNEI. With 2 bases clipped from V and 4 bases from J, the junction kept 9 bases outside the gene matches. The CDR3 has 16 amino acids. DNA for the CDR3: TGTGCCAGCAGTGAACCCCTGGGACTAGGGGGAGAGACCCAGTACTTC. This sequence encodes CASSEPLGLGGETQYF. Full variable domain (missing parts from reference TRBV2 and TRBJ2-5): EPEVTQTPSHQVTQMGQEVILRCVPISNHLYFYWYRQILGQKVEFLVSFYNNEISEKSEIFDDQFSVERPDGSNFTLKIRSTKLEDSAMYFCASSEPLGLGGETQYFGPGTRLLVL.

The chain recombines TRBV7-9 with TRBJ2-5; TRBD2 agrees at 7 bases. The ends lost 4 bases at V and 4 bases at J; junction bases unmatched: 6. Germline CDR1 SEHNR, CDR2 FQNEAQ (reference sequence). The CDR3 consists of 14 residues. CDR3 bases: TGTGCCAGCAGCTCGCTAGCGGTCCGAGAGACCCAGTACTTC. Its protein product is CASSSLAVRETQYF. The full variable domain, with the rest looked up from reference TRBV7-9 and TRBJ2-5, is DTGVSQNPRHKITKRGQNVTFRCDPISEHNRLYWYRQTLGQGPEFLTYFQNEAQLEKSRLLSDRFSAERPKGSFSTLEIQRTEQGDSAMYLCASSSLAVRETQYFGPGTRLLVL.

The rearrangement links TRBV7-2 to TRBJ2-5; 10 bases map to TRBD2. Germline-derived CDR1 and CDR2 are SGHTA and FQGNSA. CDR3 size: 16 residues. The J segment lost 5 bases and the V segment lost 1 base, leaving 7 bases of the junction unmatched. CDR3 DNA sequence: TGTGCCAGCAGCTTAGGCAGCGGGGGGGGCTGGGAGACCCAGTACTTC. Translation gives CASSLGSGGGWETQYF.

This clone has just a few counts. The chain combines TRBV2 with TRBJ2-1; TRBD1 matches 10 bases. V was clipped by 9 bases and J by 4 bases; unmatched bases: 6. The germline V gene encodes CDR1 SNHLY and CDR2 FYNNEI. The CDR3 is 14 residues long. The CDR3 DNA sequence: TGTGCCAGTACCGGGACAGGGGTGTACAATGAGCAGTTCTTC. Translating it yields CASTGTGVYNEQFF.

The J gene is TRBJ2-3, the V gene TRBV5-1, with a tentative D call TRBD2 (7 bases). Germline V gene data show CDR1 as SGHRS and CDR2 as YFSETQ. The CDR3 spans 17 residues. V was cut by 0 bases and J by 0 bases, with 14 bases left in between. DNA of the CDR3: TGCGCCAGCAGCTTGGTCGGGGGGCGATCTAGCACAGATACGCAGTATTTT. Protein sequence: CASSLVGGRSSTDTQYF. The full variable domain, in which reference TRBV5-1 and TRBJ2-3 provide the parts outside the CDR3, is KAGVTQTPRYLIKTRGQQVTLSCSPISGHRSVSWYQQTPGQGLQFLFEYFSETQRNKGNFPGRFSGRQFSNSRSEMNVSTLELGDSALYLCASSLVGGRSSTDTQYFGPGTRLTVL.

The chain uses TRBV7-8 and TRBJ2-3; a weak D match, TRBD1 (6 bases). This CDR3 spans 12 amino acids. Trimming took 4 bases from V and 11 from J, leaving 13 bases between them. The germline V gene has CDR1 SGHVS and CDR2 FQNEAQ. Written as DNA, the CDR3 is TGTGCCAGCAGCTGGGGGCCCGAGATGCAGTATTTT. Protein sequence: CASSWGPEMQYF.